This T cell receptor (beta chain) was recovered during a study of neurological immune-mediated disorders. cDNA synthesis was performed by 5'RACE with 10-nucleotide random UMIs. MiXCR was run by TCRdb on the 5' RACE reads, yielding one entry per CDR3 protein. Here the sample spans 77,000 or so distinct CDR3 sequences, about 9.5% being singletons. Trimming removed 4 bases at V and 3 bases at J, with 14 bases between. The CDR3 runs 15 residues. In germline, CDR1 is SGHRS, CDR2 YFSETQ. Study observations and caveats: Among expanded clones, no CDR3 amino acid sequences were shared across subjects, a pattern suggesting private repertoires in all groups.

A total of 2 million PBMCs stored at -80 degrees C provided the unsorted libraries. Many counts were recorded for this clonotype. Its antigen remains unknown. Source material: PBMCs. This receptor was obtained from a man aged 50-59 years in good health. V is TRBV5-1 and J is TRBJ2-4; D gene uncertain. The CDR3 is CASSDMAGDKNIQYF. The CDR3 DNA is TGCGCCAGCAGCGACATGGCAGGTGACAAAAACATTCAGTACTTC.